This is a list of T cell receptor beta chains from one sample in a study of T cell responses to AZD1222 COVID-19 vaccine. Here immunoSEQ multiplex PCR was the method, and the copy in TCRdb shows in-frame clones only, minus some. This sample has 100,000 to 120,000 clones; less than 95% occur once, and the top ten carry roughly 7.8%. The sample was peripheral blood, taken on day 0 of AZD1222 vaccination. All receptors come from an adult in good health. Both conserved end residues are part of each CDR3. A D gene is named only where the DNA matches it firmly.

>TRBV10-1|-
CASSESGVNYGYTF
>TRBV7-9|-
CASSQGRASYEQYF
>TRBV7-8|-
CASMERQTYNEQFF
>TRBV5-1|-
CASSLGSTNEKLFF
>TRBV23-1|-
CASSQEQFGGNTEAFF
>TRBV3-1/TRBV3-2|-
CASSQDRDQPQHF
>TRBV24-1|-
CATSDPVAGELFF
>TRBV28|-
CASSPATNYGYTF
>TRBV19|-
CASKKSAGRNEQFF
>TRBV9|-
CASSVVSGPYGYTF
>TRBV5-1|TRBD1
CASSTGTGVINEQFF
>TRBV6-2/TRBV6-3|-
CASSFGPYNEQFF
>TRBV6-5|-
CASSYQGIETQYF
>TRBV5-4|TRBD1
CASSPPGQSQYF
>TRBV30|TRBD2
CAWDGGVRNEQFF
>TRBV6-5|-
CASTPRVGEGYTF
>TRBV4-2|-
CASSQDFLVTDTQYF
>TRBV7-9|TRBD1
CASSNPEFRDRDEKLFF
>TRBV18|TRBD1
CASSTYGTGVLLLSYNEQFF
>TRBV28|TRBD1
CASSDRDGYNQPQHF
>TRBV7-8|-
CASSARDTDSGNTIYF
>TRBV12-3/TRBV12-4|-
CASSSGDPGELFF
>TRBV9|-
CASSVVPAVSYNEQFF
>TRBV5-1|TRBD1
CASSPSGTGDLYEQYF
>TRBV28|TRBD1
CASSPPFRTGGYGYTF
>TRBV24-1|-
CATSADSYEQYF
>TRBV5-7|-
CASSLWGRTDTQYF